Reported below is one T cell receptor beta chain. Vbeta (60) and Jbeta (13) primers were used in the PCR. TCRdb's copy holds only in-frame clones and misses some; the assay was immunoSEQ multiplex PCR. The table has about 190,000 clones, 65% to 75% seen once. Though probably carrying unrecorded immune exposures, donors were nominally healthy at sampling. This CDR3 contains 14 residues. The germline gives CDR1 SGHTA, CDR2 FQGNSA. Deletions cut 5 bases from V and 6 bases from J, with 16 bases between. The data derive from a study of cytomegalovirus exposure and HLA in healthy donors. The sequence derives from a man younger than 45 in good health and CMV-seropositive. Source material: PBMCs. The chain combines TRBV7-2 with TRBJ1-2, with a weak D call TRBD1 (6 bases). DNA for the CDR3: TGTGCCAGCAGCCTGAACCAGGGGCTGGATGGCTACACCTTC. Translation: CASSLNQGLDGYTF. Complete variable domain (other parts from reference TRBV7-2 and TRBJ1-2): GAGVSQSPSNKVTEKGKDVELRCDPISGHTALYWYRQSLGQGLEFLIYFQGNSAPDKSGLPSDRFSAERTGGSVSTLTIQRTQQEDSAVYLCASSLNQGLDGYTFGSGTRLTVV.